In its sample, the clone carrying this T cell receptor (beta chain) was seen a few times. These data are taken from a study of CD8 T cells in Susac syndrome. This CDR3 contains 14 residues. The germline V gene has CDR1 SEHNR and CDR2 FQNEAQ (reference sequence). V gave up 5 bases and J gave up 0 bases, with 8 bases separating them. RNA in amounts of roughly 0.45 to 1 ug was reverse transcribed with random hexamers. TCRdb analysed the immunoSEQ multiplex PCR reads with MiXCR anew, one entry per CDR3 protein. The table lists some 260,000 distinct CDR3 sequences, roughly 81% of them singletons. The chain carries TRBV7-9 and TRBJ1-5; D may be TRBD1 (6 bases). The sequence came from a human donor with multiple sclerosis. The sequenced sample was CD8+ T cells from PBMCs. The CDR3: CASSQTGSNQPQHF. The CDR3 coding sequence is TGTGCCAGCAGCCAGACAGGTAGCAATCAGCCCCAGCATTTT.